A single sample gave rise to the 20 T cell receptor beta chains below, sequenced in a study of CD8+CD57+ T cells in acquired aplastic anemia. Genomic DNA constituted the template upon which TCR beta VDJ and CDR3 profiling was performed. One entry per CDR3 protein, called by TCRdb with MiXCR from the reads. The table includes about 200,000 distinct CDR3 sequences, 30% to 35% detected once. The sample was sorted CD4+, CD8+, or CD8+CD57+ T cells (not recorded which) from PBMCs. These receptor sequences come from a human donor in good health, serving as a control.

This clonotype has only a few counts. The genes are TRBV29-1 and TRBJ1-2, with 11 bases lining up with TRBD1. Trimming took 6 bases from V and 7 from J; bases not matched to a gene: 4. CDR1 is SQVTM, CDR2 ANQGSEA, per germline. The CDR3 is 12 residues long. CDR3 protein: CSVGQGAGGYTF. The DNA of the CDR3 is TGCAGCGTAGGACAGGGGGCGGGTGGCTACACCTTC.

On this clonotype: A read error may produce the germline difference seen at one junction end. The gene calls are TRBV10-2 and TRBJ2-5, with 14 bases matching TRBD2. CDR3 length: 15 residues. The germline CDR1 and CDR2 sequences are WSHSY and SAAADI. The CDR3 protein is CASSRGTSGRETQYF. The CDR3 region has the DNA TGTGCCAGCAGCCGAGGGACTAGCGGGAGAGAGACCCAGTACTTC.

A single count supports this clonotype. A read error may account for a junction end that differs from germline. The chain couples TRBV7-3 to TRBJ2-1; a weak D match, TRBD1 (5 bases). The CDR3 length is 14 residues. Germline V gene data show CDR1 as SGHTA and CDR2 as FQGTGA. Here the CDR3 DNA reads TGTGCCAGCAGCTTAGTCGTTTGGGGCAAAGAGCAGTCCTTC. It specifies CASSLVVWGKEQSF.

There are many counts of this clonotype. V gene TRBV20-1 combines with J gene TRBJ1-5; tentatively, D is TRBD1 (5 bases). CDR1 and CDR2 from the germline V gene are DFQATT and SNEGSKA (reference sequence). Between the trimmed V and J ends, which lost 4 bases and 0 bases, there was a span of 10 bases. The length of the CDR3 is 14 residues. CDR3 bases: TGCAGTGCTACAAGGGGTAATAGCAATCAGCCCCAGCATTTT. As protein: CSATRGNSNQPQHF.

There are a few counts of this clonotype. The CDR3 DNA sequence: TGTGCCAGCAGCGTTAGGGGCGGGGTTGGCCAAGAGACCCAGTACTTC. It codes for CASSVRGGVGQETQYF. This chain joins TRBV9 and TRBJ2-5; maybe TRBD2 (6 bases). V was shortened by 2 bases and J by 1 base, with 15 bases between the two germline ends. CDR3 size: 16 residues. CDR1 and CDR2 (germline): SGDLS, YYNGEE.

This clonotype has a handful of counts. The chain links TRBV9 to TRBJ1-3; no definite D call. This CDR3 comprises 16 residues. Between the trimmed V and J ends, which lost 0 bases and 0 bases, there was a span of 10 bases. Germline CDR1 reads SGDLS; CDR2 reads YYNGEE. CDR3 sequence (DNA): TGTGCCAGCAGCGTAGACAGCCCGCTCTCTGGAAACACCATATATTTT. Its protein product is CASSVDSPLSGNTIYF. Supplemented by reference TRBV9 and TRBJ1-3, the full variable domain reads DSGVTQTPKHLITATGQRVTLRCSPRSGDLSVYWYQQSLDQGLQFLIQYYNGEERAKGNILERFSAQQFPDLHSELNLSSLELGDSALYFCASSVDSPLSGNTIYFGEGSWLTVV.

The chain employs TRBV19 and TRBJ2-7; 8 bases fit TRBD2. The CDR3 consists of 15 residues. V dropped 3 bases and J dropped 5; count of bases not matched to a gene: 9. Germline values: CDR1 LNHDA, CDR2 SQIVND (reference sequence). The CDR3: CASSILSGGRNEQYF. CDR3 DNA sequence: TGTGCCAGTAGTATCTTATCGGGGGGGCGGAACGAGCAGTACTTC.

This clonotype occurred many times. This chain links TRBV20-1 with TRBJ2-7; D may be TRBD2 (5 bases). Germline lookup yields CDR1 DFQATT and CDR2 SNEGSKA (reference sequence). The CDR3 length is 11 residues. V was cut by 6 bases and J by 5 bases, with 11 bases left in between. This chain's CDR3 is CSAERRDEQYF. The DNA of the CDR3 is TGCAGTGCCGAAAGGCGGGACGAGCAGTACTTC.

At least ten counts were recorded for this clonotype. The CDR3: CASSLTGEGQPQHF. For the CDR3, the DNA is TGTGCCAGCAGCCTTACAGGGGAGGGTCAGCCCCAGCATTTT. This chain connects TRBV6-1 to TRBJ1-5, with 7 positions matching TRBD1. Per the germline V gene, CDR1 is MNHNS and CDR2 is SASEGT. This CDR3 region has 14 residues. Unmatched junction bases numbered 8, after V lost 6 bases and J lost 6 bases.

To note about this clonotype: A junction end diverges from the germline sequence, so it may reflect a read error. This chain links TRBV11-2 with TRBJ2-1; D is ambiguous. The length of the CDR3 is 15 residues. Germline-derived CDR1 and CDR2 are SGHAT and FQNNGV. Here the CDR3 reads CASSWDHNRYNEQFF. The CDR3, as DNA: TGCGCCAGCAGCTGGGATCATAACCGCTACAATGAGCAGTTCTTC.

This clonotype has ten or more counts. The chain uses TRBV19 and TRBJ2-7; unclear D gene. CDR1 is LNHDA, CDR2 SQIVND, per germline (reference sequence). V was pared by 4 bases and J by 3 bases, with 10 bases between. CDR3 length: 13 amino acids. DNA for the CDR3: TGTGCCAGTAGTAAGGAGATATACTACGAGCAGTACTTC. Translating it yields CASSKEIYYEQYF. Full variable domain (missing parts from reference TRBV19 and TRBJ2-7): DGGITQSPKYLFRKEGQNVTLSCEQNLNHDAMYWYRQDPGQGLRLIYYSQIVNDFQKGDIAEGYSVSREKKESFPLTVTSAQKNPTAFYLCASSKEIYYEQYFGPGTRLTVT.

V usage is TRBV4-1 and J usage is TRBJ1-4; TRBD1 aligns across 8 bases. The CDR3 covers 15 residues. From germline, CDR1 is MGHRA and CDR2 YSYEKL. The V segment lost 7 bases and the J segment 7 bases; nucleotides outside the gene matches: 11. The CDR3 DNA sequence: TGCGCCAGCACCACTTCGGCAGGGGGCTTTGAAAAACTGTTTTTT. It codes for CASTTSAGGFEKLFF.

This clonotype occurred many times. The CDR3 protein is CASSFQWGSSYEQYF. Here the CDR3 DNA reads TGTGCCAGCAGCTTTCAGTGGGGGAGCTCCTACGAGCAGTACTTC. The J gene is TRBJ2-7, the V gene TRBV7-2; tentatively, D is TRBD1 or TRBD2 (5 bases each). The germline V gene has CDR1 SGHTA and CDR2 FQGNSA. V gave up 3 bases and J gave up 0 bases, with 12 bases separating them. The CDR3 is 15 amino acids.

This clonotype was observed at least ten times. The rearrangement links TRBV19 to TRBJ1-6, with D possibly being TRBD1 (5 bases). The CDR3 is 15 residues long. CDR1 and CDR2 from the germline V gene are LNHDA and SQIVND (reference sequence). V was trimmed by 5 bases and J by 7 bases, leaving 15 bases between them. The CDR3 bases are TGTGCCAGTAGTGTACAGGAGAACCAGAATTCACCCCTCCACTTT. It encodes CASSVQENQNSPLHF.

This clonotype was recorded many times. This chain uses TRBV11-3 with TRBJ2-7, with 13 bases that match TRBD2. V was clipped by 4 bases and J by 0 bases; unmatched bases: 0. The CDR3 runs 15 residues. CDR1 is SGHNT and CDR2 is YENEEA in the germline V gene. As DNA, the CDR3 is TGTGCCAGCAGCTGGACTAGCGGGAGCTCCTACGAGCAGTACTTC. Translating it yields CASSWTSGSSYEQYF.

This clonotype was counted at least ten times. This chain links TRBV11-2 with TRBJ2-3; a weak D match, TRBD2 (6 bases). This CDR3 comprises 15 residues. Trimming left V 8 bases short and J 0 bases short, with 15 bases between. The germline V gene encodes CDR1 SGHAT and CDR2 FQNNGV. CDR3 nucleotide sequence: TGTGCCAGCTCCCTAGGGAGGATTAGCACAGATACGCAGTATTTT. Amino acids: CASSLGRISTDTQYF.

This clonotype was seen only once. The V call is TRBV10-3, the J call TRBJ2-2; D possibly corresponds to TRBD2 (6 bases). This CDR3 region has 14 residues. V shed 6 bases and J shed 7 bases, with 15 bases lying between them. Germline CDR1 is ENHRY and CDR2 is SYGVKD. CDR3 DNA: TGTGCCATCAGAGTCGGGGGTGATGGCGGGGAGCTGTTTTTT. Amino acids: CAIRVGGDGGELFF.

This chain joins TRBV20-1 and TRBJ1-6; no reliable D call. V was clipped by 0 bases and J by 10 bases, with 13 bases between them. Germline V gene lookup returns CDR1 DFQATT and CDR2 SNEGSKA (reference sequence). The CDR3 extends over 14 amino acids. The chain's CDR3 is CSARDSLSGSPLHF. The CDR3 coding sequence is TGCAGTGCTAGAGATTCGCTGTCTGGATCACCCCTCCACTTT.

This clonotype showed up many times. J is TRBJ2-2 and V is TRBV24-1, with unresolved D. V lost 0 bases and J 0 bases, leaving 7 bases between the germline ends. Germline values: CDR1 KGHDR, CDR2 SFDVKD. CDR3 length: 16 amino acids. CDR3 protein: CATSDLGEANTGELFF. The CDR3 DNA reads as TGTGCCACCAGTGATTTGGGCGAAGCGAACACCGGGGAGCTGTTTTTT.

V is TRBV15 and J is TRBJ2-3; 9 nucleotides line up with TRBD1. The CDR3 length is 15 residues. J lost 5 bases, V lost 3 bases, and 6 bases had no gene match. Germline CDR1 is LNHNV and CDR2 is YYDKDF (reference sequence). CDR3 nucleotide sequence: TGTGCCACCAGCAGGACAGGGGGAGCAAGAGATACGCAGTATTTT. Translating gives CATSRTGGARDTQYF.